A single sample gave rise to the 15 T cell receptor beta chains below, sequenced in a study of tumor-infiltrating lymphocytes in oesophageal squamous cell carcinoma listed by TCRdb under 2016. The library was built by means of PCR. These reads were obtained on an Illumina HiSeq 2000. Starting from the raw public reads, TCRdb applied fastp trimming at Q25, assembled clones with MiXCR and retained in-frame beta chains. Every distinct CDR3 protein forms one entry, paired with its most common genes and DNA. This sample gives fewer than 15,000 distinct CDR3 sequences in total; roughly 50% of them show up just once. Over 35% of the sample rests with the top ten. The sample taken for sequencing was esophageal tumor tissue. The receptors derive from a male donor with esophageal squamous cell carcinoma.

The chain recombines TRBV7-3 with TRBJ2-3, with D perhaps being TRBD1 or TRBD2 (5 bases each). The J call is doubtful: the DNA matches TRBJ2-1 better. The CDR3 sequence is 15 residues long. Germline-derived CDR1 and CDR2 are SGHTA and FQGTGA. The CDR3 DNA reads TGTGCCAGCAGCTTCGGTGGGGGAACCTACAATGAGCAGTTCTTC. Encoded protein: CASSFGGGTYNEQFF.

In this sample, this clonotype turned up many times. CDR3: CASSYLGTSGIVRSYNEQFF. The DNA of the CDR3 is TGTGCCAGCAGTTACCTTGGGACTAGCGGGATAGTTCGCTCCTACAATGAGCAGTTCTTC. The chain couples TRBV6-6 to TRBJ2-1; 13 positions match TRBD2. The length of the CDR3 is 20 residues. The germline CDR1 and CDR2 sequences are MNHNY and SVGAGI (reference sequence). J was trimmed by 0 bases and V by 2 bases; bases with no gene match: 10.

This chain uses TRBV7-2 with TRBJ2-7; either TRBD1 or TRBD2 may fit D (5 bases each). The V end lost 4 bases, the J end lost 1 base, and 14 bases lay between the germline ends. CDR1 SGHTA and CDR2 FQGNSA come from the germline V gene. CDR3 size: 15 residues. Here the CDR3 reads CASSYSGTDSYEQYF. The CDR3 DNA reads as TGTGCCAGCAGCTACTCCGGGACGGATTCCTACGAGCAGTACTTC.

The chain employs TRBV27 and TRBJ2-3, with TRBD2 as a possible D gene (5 bases). V lost 0 bases to trimming and J lost 6 bases, with 7 bases between them. The CDR3 runs to 13 residues. Looked up from germline, CDR1 is MNHEY and CDR2 is SMNVEV (reference sequence). The CDR3 DNA is TGTGCCAGCAGTTTATCGAGGGTGGATACGCAGTATTTT. This gives the protein CASSLSRVDTQYF.

Only one count was recorded for this clonotype. The chain recombines TRBV7-9 with TRBJ2-3; D may be TRBD2 (6 bases). V was trimmed by 4 bases and J by 5 bases, leaving 25 bases between them. The V gene's germline CDR1 is SEHNR and CDR2 FQNEAQ (reference sequence). This CDR3 spans 18 amino acids. The CDR3 protein is CASSSPGTSSGVLDTQYF. CDR3 nucleotide sequence: TGTGCCAGCAGCTCGCCCGGGACTTCTTCGGGGGTTTTAGATACGCAGTATTTT.

The CDR3 reads CASSLGLNEQYF. CDR3 DNA: TGTGCCAGCAGTTTGGGGCTGAACGAGCAGTACTTC. This chain connects TRBV12-3 or TRBV12-4 to TRBJ2-1; tentatively, D is TRBD1 (5 bases). The DNA end lines up better with TRBJ2-7; the J call may be wrong. The CDR3 spans 12 residues.

The rearrangement links TRBV12-3 or TRBV12-4 to TRBJ2-5; TRBD1 is a possible D gene (6 bases). With the DNA end fitting TRBJ2-1 better, the J assignment may be wrong. The CDR3 consists of 15 residues. The CDR3 loop is CASSLAQGLHNEQFF. CDR3 sequence (DNA): TGTGCCAGCAGTTTAGCACAGGGCTTACACAATGAGCAGTTCTTC.

The chain employs TRBV7-9 and TRBJ2-1, with 15 bases aligning to TRBD2. Germline values: CDR1 SEHNR, CDR2 FQNEAQ (reference sequence). This CDR3 is built from 18 residues. The ends lost 5 bases at V and 7 bases at J; junction bases unmatched: 12. CDR3 bases: TGTGCCAGCAGCGCATGGACTAGCGGGGGGGATTGGTGGAATGAGCAGTTCTTC. Encoded protein: CASSAWTSGGDWWNEQFF.

The chain carries TRBV7-9 and TRBJ1-5; the D is unclear. V lost 0 bases and J lost 3, with 3 bases in between. Germline V gene sequence: CDR1 SEHNR, CDR2 FQNEAQ (reference sequence). The CDR3 has 13 amino acids. CDR3 sequence: CASSLATNQPQHF. In DNA, the CDR3 is TGTGCCAGCAGCTTAGCTACCAATCAGCCCCAGCATTTT.

This clonotype was counted ten times or more. The CDR3 loop reads CASTLSGGRYEQYF. The CDR3 nucleotides read TGTGCCAGCACCCTCTCGGGGGGGAGATACGAGCAGTACTTC. This chain joins TRBV5-6 and TRBJ2-7, with 8 bases aligning to TRBD2. The V gene's germline CDR1 is SGHDT and CDR2 YYEEEE. Losses at the gene ends were 6 bases for V and 4 bases for J; bases not matched to a gene: 9. The CDR3 totals 14 residues.

This chain connects TRBV7-8 to TRBJ2-1; 8 nucleotides agree with TRBD1. The CDR3 runs to 15 residues. Germline CDR1 SGHVS, CDR2 FQNEAQ. V gave up 9 bases and J gave up 2 bases; unmatched junction bases: 9. The CDR3 coding sequence is TGTGCCAGTCATGAATCAGGGGGCGCCTACAATGAGCAGTTCTTC. Translated, it gives CASHESGGAYNEQFF.

This chain joins TRBV7-6 and TRBJ2-5, with D perhaps matching TRBD1 or TRBD2 (5 bases each). Trimming pared 8 bases from V and 5 bases from J, leaving 12 bases between. This CDR3 contains 12 residues. CDR1 and CDR2 (germline): SGHVS, FNYEAQ. The CDR3 sequence is CASVTEGETQYF. The CDR3 DNA sequence: TGTGCCAGCGTGACCGAGGGGGAGACCCAGTACTTC.

For this clonotype: The junction differs from germline at one of its ends, possibly a read error. CDR3 in DNA: TGTGCCAGCAGCTTAGAGGCTAGCGGGAGGGACCGGAACTTT. It translates to CASSLEASGRDRNF. The chain has TRBV7-2 and TRBJ1-6, with a possible D match to TRBD1 (5 bases). The CDR3 has 14 residues. Looked up from germline, CDR1 is SGHTA and CDR2 is FQGNSA.

The chain employs TRBV20-1 and TRBJ1-1; D uncertain. Trimming stripped 5 bases from V and 1 base from J, with 11 bases between. The CDR3 length is 13 residues. Germline V lookup: CDR1 DFQATT, CDR2 SNEGSKA (reference sequence). DNA for the CDR3: TGCAGTGCTCCCCTTAGTGGGAACACTGAAGCTTTCTTT. It codes for CSAPLSGNTEAFF.

This clonotype was counted many times. V and J are TRBV5-4 and TRBJ2-2; possibly TRBD2 for D (5 bases). This CDR3 region has 16 residues. The V gene lost 0 bases and the J gene lost 0 bases, with 9 bases spanning the gap. Per the germline V gene, CDR1 is SGHNT and CDR2 is YYREEE (reference sequence). CDR3 amino acids: CASSLVLAANTGELFF. CDR3 in DNA: TGTGCCAGCAGCTTGGTCCTAGCCGCGAACACCGGGGAGCTGTTTTTT.